These 15 T cell receptor beta chains share one sample of origin, sequenced in a study of Ad26.COV2.S vaccination and SARS-CoV-2 variants. Assay: immunoSEQ multiplex PCR; the TCRdb copy retains only in-frame clones and omits some. The table records around 400,000 clones, over 75% of them present only once. The treatment was: around 19 received Ad26.COV2.S at low or high dose, single or two shots; several received placebo; per-sample allocation not given. The samples date from day 63 after the first vaccine or placebo injection. The sequencing here drew on peripheral blood, taken in a trial of Ad26.COV2.S vaccine versus placebo. Receptors originate from a person between 18 and 59 years old who received the Ad26.COV2.S COVID-19 vaccine or a placebo.

This chain joins TRBV7-2 and TRBJ2-5; 13 bases are shared with TRBD2. CDR1 and CDR2 from the germline V gene are SGHTA and FQGNSA. The CDR3 loop spans 16 amino acids. Trimming at V came to 5 bases and at J to 4 bases, leaving 7 bases not matched to a gene. CDR3 residues: CASSPRLAGGAETQYF. DNA for the CDR3: TGTGCCAGCAGCCCCCGACTAGCGGGAGGTGCAGAGACCCAGTACTTC.

This chain links TRBV27 with TRBJ1-2, with a possible D match to TRBD1 (6 bases). The CDR3 is 14 amino acids. Germline CDR1 MNHEY, CDR2 SMNVEV (reference sequence). Trimming stripped 6 bases from V and 4 bases from J, with 15 bases between. The CDR3 spells CASRPYQGSYGYTF. CDR3 DNA sequence: TGTGCCAGCAGACCCTATCAGGGGTCCTATGGCTACACCTTC.

The chain carries TRBV23-1 and TRBJ1-1; the D gene is possibly TRBD1 (5 bases). TRBV23-1 is sorted into the ORF group, with uncertain function. This CDR3 is 15 amino acids long. Trimming took off 3 bases at V and 4 bases at J, with 15 bases between the two ends. The CDR3 region has the DNA TGCGCCAGCAGTCAGGGTTGGGGCCTGGGCACTGAAGCTTTCTTT. Translated: CASSQGWGLGTEAFF.

The chain is built from TRBV6-5 and TRBJ2-1, with 8 bases that match TRBD2. The V gene's germline CDR1 is MNHEY and CDR2 SVGAGI. The CDR3 is made up of 15 amino acids. The CDR3 loop is CAPAITSGSCSEQFF. The CDR3, as DNA: TGTGCTCCAGCAATTACAAGCGGGAGTTGTAGTGAGCAGTTCTTC.

The genes are TRBV7-6 and TRBJ2-7; 7 bases map to TRBD2. The germline CDR1 and CDR2 sequences are SGHVS and FNYEAQ. The CDR3 totals 15 residues. Trimming removed 5 bases from V and 6 bases from J; junction bases left unmatched: 13. CDR3 sequence (DNA): TGTGCCAGCAGCCCTCTGGATAGGGGACTAAGCGAGCAGTACTTC. Protein product: CASSPLDRGLSEQYF.

The chain has TRBV7-9 and TRBJ2-7; D may be TRBD2 (5 bases). Germline lookup yields CDR1 SEHNR and CDR2 FQNEAQ (reference sequence). V lost 5 bases to trimming and J lost 4 bases, with 9 bases between them. The length of the CDR3 is 12 residues. Here the CDR3 DNA reads TGTGCCAGCAGCAGTGGACTTTACGAGCAGTACTTC. Amino acid sequence: CASSSGLYEQYF.

V gene TRBV28 combines with J gene TRBJ2-7; 7 bases fit TRBD1. The trim removed 2 bases at V and 3 bases at J, leaving 7 bases unmatched. CDR1 and CDR2 from the germline V gene are MDHEN and SYDVKM. There are 15 residues in the CDR3. CDR3 coding DNA: TGTGCCAGCAGTTTAGAAGGGGGCGGTTTCTACGAGCAGTACTTC. It translates to CASSLEGGGFYEQYF.

This chain joins TRBV6-5 and TRBJ1-5; a possible D gene is TRBD1 (6 bases). CDR3 size: 15 residues. The germline V gene has CDR1 MNHEY and CDR2 SVGAGI. Between the trimmed V and J ends, which lost 6 bases and 2 bases, there was a span of 14 bases. The CDR3 DNA reads as TGTGCCAGCAGGGCCACAGGGATGCGCAATCAGCCCCAGCATTTT. This sequence encodes CASRATGMRNQPQHF.

This clone was counted a few times. The genes are TRBV7-9 and TRBJ2-2; D might be TRBD2 (5 bases). Germline V gene sequence: CDR1 SEHNR, CDR2 FQNEAQ (reference sequence). The CDR3 contains 16 residues. Trimming took 4 bases from V and 4 from J, leaving 16 bases between them. The CDR3 spells CASSSVKDWRTGELFF. Written as DNA, the CDR3 is TGTGCCAGCAGCTCCGTGAAGGACTGGCGCACCGGGGAGCTGTTTTTT.

CDR3 in DNA: TGTGCCAGTAGCACTTCGGGCACTGAAGCTTTCTTT. This gives the protein CASSTSGTEAFF. V and J are TRBV19 and TRBJ1-1; no clear D gene. CDR3 size: 12 residues. The ends were cut back, 6 bases at V and 4 bases at J, with 9 bases in the middle. From germline, CDR1 is LNHDA and CDR2 SQIVND (reference sequence). Full variable domain (rest looked up from reference TRBV19 and TRBJ1-1): DGGITQSPKYLFRKEGQNVTLSCEQNLNHDAMYWYRQDPGQGLRLIYYSQIVNDFQKGDIAEGYSVSREKKESFPLTVTSAQKNPTAFYLCASSTSGTEAFFGQGTRLTVV.

V usage is TRBV2 and J usage is TRBJ1-2; 7 nucleotides align to TRBD1. Germline-derived CDR1 and CDR2 are SNHLY and FYNNEI. This CDR3 has 14 residues. Losses at the gene ends were 3 bases for V and 4 bases for J; bases not matched to a gene: 5. CDR3 sequence (DNA): TGTGCCAGCAGTGATAAGGGGGCAGGCTATGGCTACACCTTC. Its protein product is CASSDKGAGYGYTF. Full variable domain (outside the CDR3, taken from reference TRBV2 and TRBJ1-2): EPEVTQTPSHQVTQMGQEVILRCVPISNHLYFYWYRQILGQKVEFLVSFYNNEISEKSEIFDDQFSVERPDGSNFTLKIRSTKLEDSAMYFCASSDKGAGYGYTFGSGTRLTVV.

The chain joins TRBV11-2 to TRBJ2-1; D is ambiguous. Germline V gives CDR1 SGHAT, CDR2 FQNNGV. The CDR3 extends over 11 amino acids. Trimming shortened V by 1 base and J by 8 bases, and 3 bases separated the two germline ends. CDR3 amino acids: CASSLVDEQFF. As DNA, the CDR3 is TGTGCCAGCAGCTTAGTGGATGAGCAGTTCTTC.

This clone has a handful of counts. The genes are TRBV7-9 and TRBJ1-6; maybe TRBD1 (5 bases). Germline V gene sequence: CDR1 SEHNR, CDR2 FQNEAQ (reference sequence). V gave up 5 bases and J gave up 7 bases, with 12 bases separating them. CDR3 length: 14 residues. CDR3 nucleotides: TGTGCCAGCAGCCCAGAGGGACGGAATTCACCCCTCCACTTT. Residues: CASSPEGRNSPLHF.

The V and J genes are TRBV7-9 and TRBJ2-7; 11 nucleotides agree with TRBD1. Germline V gives CDR1 SEHNR, CDR2 FQNEAQ (reference sequence). V gave up 5 bases and J gave up 0 bases; unmatched junction bases: 3. The CDR3 totals 15 residues. This chain's CDR3 is CASSPGTGGSYEQYF. CDR3 bases: TGTGCCAGCAGCCCCGGGACAGGGGGCTCCTACGAGCAGTACTTC.

The rearrangement uses TRBV5-4 and TRBJ1-4; D perhaps matches TRBD1 (6 bases). Germline CDR1 SGHNT, CDR2 YYREEE (reference sequence). V lost 3 bases, J lost 8 bases, and 14 bases lay in between. CDR3 length: 14 residues. CDR3 protein: CASSSGGAGEKLFF. Here the CDR3 DNA reads TGTGCCAGCAGCTCGGGGGGGGCAGGGGAAAAACTGTTTTTT. The whole variable domain, filled in from reference TRBV5-4 and TRBJ1-4, reads ETGVTQSPTHLIKTRGQQVTLRCSSQSGHNTVSWYQQALGQGPQFIFQYYREEENGRGNFPPRFSGLQFPNYSSELNVNALELDDSALYLCASSSGGAGEKLFFGSGTQLSVL.